Listed here are 3 T cell receptor beta chains from one sample, sequenced in a study of blood T cell repertoires in COVID-19. Sequenced by immunoSEQ multiplex PCR; TCRdb stores in-frame clones only, minus some. Of 200,000 to 250,000 clones listed, roughly 88% are singletons. The specimen was peripheral blood. The receptors derive from a woman aged 40 to 50 who had recovered from COVID-19.

This clone occurred a few times. J is TRBJ2-3 and V is TRBV13; 8 nucleotides line up with TRBD1. Trimming took 4 bases from V and 3 from J; bases not matched to a gene: 9. This CDR3 spans 16 amino acids. CDR1 and CDR2 from the germline V gene are PRHDT and FYEKMQ (reference sequence). CDR3 bases: TGTGCCAGCAGCTGGGCGGGACAGGATATTACAGATACGCAGTATTTT. Translated, it gives CASSWAGQDITDTQYF.

The chain has TRBV7-6 and TRBJ2-2, with TRBD1 identical over 9 bases. The germline V gene encodes CDR1 SGHVS and CDR2 FNYEAQ. The V gene end was trimmed by 1 base and the J gene end by 5 bases; junction bases not matched to a gene: 5. This CDR3 region has 16 residues. In nucleotides, the CDR3 is TGTGCCAGCAGCTTAGGTGTTGGGACAGGGACCGGGGAGCTGTTTTTT. Its protein is CASSLGVGTGTGELFF. Variable domain in full (rest from reference TRBV7-6 and TRBJ2-2): GAGVSQSPRYKVTKRGQDVALRCDPISGHVSLYWYRQALGQGPEFLTYFNYEAQQDKSGLPNDRFSAERPEGSISTLTIQRTEQRDSAMYRCASSLGVGTGTGELFFGEGSRLTVL.

CDR3 coding DNA: TGTGCCAGTAGTATCATCTCAGGGGGCTCCTACGAGCAGTACTTC. Its protein is CASSIISGGSYEQYF. This sequence joins TRBV19 and TRBJ2-7, with TRBD1 matching 7 bases. Germline assignment: CDR1 LNHDA and CDR2 SQIVND (reference sequence). The CDR3 totals 15 residues. Unmatched junction bases numbered 5, after V lost 3 bases and J lost 0 bases.